The subject of this entry is one TCR beta chain. The sample comes from a study of technical replicates of blood from a handful of donors. J lost 0 bases, V lost 4 bases, and 3 bases had no gene match. The CDR3 spans 15 residues. The germline gives CDR1 ENHRY, CDR2 SYGVKD. Using immunoSEQ multiplex PCR, the repertoire was profiled, and TCRdb retains in-frame clones only, with some absent. The sample has around 83,000 clones, about 92% seen once. Sequencing was performed on T cells isolated from PBMCs. The chain carries TRBV10-3 and TRBJ2-7; TRBD2 agrees at 10 bases. This sequence was found in a human donor in good health. In DNA, the CDR3 is TGTGCCATCAGTGGAGTAGCGGGAGGCTCCTACGAGCAGTACTTC. Protein sequence: CAISGVAGGSYEQYF.